Below, 10 T cell receptor beta chains from the same sample are listed, as sequenced in a study of blood T cell repertoires in COVID-19 (dated by TCRdb to 2020 to 2022). The library was generated by the immunoSEQ multiplex PCR assay. Entries here come from immuneACCESS through TCRdb and include only in-frame sequences with V and J called. Some clones fail to appear in such tables; in the studies checked, an unresolved V gene covers under half of the shortfall, and the cause of the remainder is unknown. The sample table shows some 85,000 clones, and about 80% are seen once. Of the sample, over 15% falls within the top ten clones. Sequences were obtained from peripheral blood. These receptors were collected from a woman aged 80 or over with acute or convalescent COVID-19.

The genes are TRBV2 and TRBJ2-4, with a weak D call TRBD1 (6 bases). The length of the CDR3 is 12 residues. V shed 2 bases and J shed 13 bases, with 12 bases lying between them. The germline gives CDR1 SNHLY, CDR2 FYNNEI. The CDR3 loop reads CASSEMDSPQYF. CDR3 coding DNA: TGTGCCAGCAGTGAAATGGACAGTCCCCAGTACTTC.

In its sample, this clone was seen once. J is TRBJ1-1 and V is TRBV5-1; 7 bases are a match to TRBD1. The CDR3 is 12 residues long. CDR1 is SGHRS and CDR2 is YFSETQ in the germline V gene. Germline trimming cut 4 bases from V and 3 bases from J; bases unmatched to any gene: 0. CDR3 coding DNA: TGCGCCAGCAGCCAGGGGGACACTGAAGCTTTCTTT. This encodes CASSQGDTEAFF.

The V gene is TRBV21-1, the J gene TRBJ2-7; the DNA was not used to check the table's D call, TRBD1. TRBV21-1 is noted as a pseudogene. This CDR3 has 17 amino acids. The CDR3 is CASSKSYRGYRDYEQYF. The CDR3 DNA follows: TGTGCCAGCAGCAAATCCTACAGGGGGTACCGGGACTACGAGCAGTACTTC.

The chain is built from TRBV10-2 and TRBJ2-5; 10 positions agree with TRBD2. There are 14 residues in the CDR3. V was pared by 4 bases and J by 6 bases, with 5 bases of the junction left unmatched. Germline V gene data show CDR1 as WSHSY and CDR2 as SAAADI. CDR3 nucleotide sequence: TGCGCCAGCAGTGGGACTAGCGGCGGACAGACCCAGTACTTC. The encoded protein is CASSGTSGGQTQYF.

The rearrangement joins TRBV7-9 to TRBJ1-3; D unresolved. This CDR3 spans 14 amino acids. Germline loops: CDR1 SEHNR, CDR2 FQNEAQ (reference sequence). V lost 6 bases and J 0 bases, leaving 9 bases between the germline ends. CDR3 amino acids: CASRQEASGNTIYF. CDR3 DNA sequence: TGTGCCAGCAGACAAGAGGCCTCTGGAAACACCATATATTTT.

On this clone itself: Mismatch with germline at one junction end may stem from a read error. This CDR3 is CASSLDESWWTGGVF. The DNA of the CDR3 is TGTGCCAGCAGCTTAGATGAGAGTTGGTGGACAGGGGGGGTCTTC. The chain has TRBV11-2 and TRBJ2-7; 10 bases agree with TRBD1. CDR1 is SGHAT and CDR2 is FQNNGV in the germline V gene. The CDR3 sequence is 15 residues long.

J is TRBJ1-1 and V is TRBV7-8; D unresolved. Germline V gene sequence: CDR1 SGHVS, CDR2 FQNEAQ. Trimming pared 2 bases from V and 4 bases from J, leaving 11 bases between. CDR3 length: 14 amino acids. In nucleotides, the CDR3 is TGTGCCAGCAGCTTAATCAGTACAGCCACTGAAGCTTTCTTT. It specifies CASSLISTATEAFF.

The chain has TRBV7-2 and TRBJ1-2; D is unresolved. Looked up from germline, CDR1 is SGHTA and CDR2 is FQGNSA. The CDR3 is made up of 12 amino acids. The V end lost 3 bases, the J end lost 2 bases, and 4 bases lay between the germline ends. CDR3 sequence reads: CASSFQNYGYTF. CDR3 coding DNA: TGTGCCAGCAGCTTCCAGAACTATGGCTACACCTTC.

This clone was picked up a small number of times. This chain joins TRBV4-2 and TRBJ1-1, with TRBD1 identical over 8 bases. CDR3 size: 15 residues. Germline CDR1 LGHNA, CDR2 YNFKEQ. The V segment lost 1 base and the J segment 1 base; nucleotides outside the gene matches: 2. The CDR3 sequence is CASSQVGTGNTEAFF. The DNA for the CDR3 is TGTGCCAGCAGCCAAGTGGGGACAGGGAACACTGAAGCTTTCTTT.

The chain uses TRBV2 and TRBJ1-4; 7 bases are shared with TRBD1. Unmatched junction bases numbered 7, after V lost 5 bases and J lost 7 bases. Germline assignment: CDR1 SNHLY and CDR2 FYNNEI. The CDR3 totals 14 residues. The CDR3 nucleotides are TGTGCCAGCAGTAGGACAGGAAAGTTTGAAAAACTGTTTTTT. This gives the protein CASSRTGKFEKLFF.